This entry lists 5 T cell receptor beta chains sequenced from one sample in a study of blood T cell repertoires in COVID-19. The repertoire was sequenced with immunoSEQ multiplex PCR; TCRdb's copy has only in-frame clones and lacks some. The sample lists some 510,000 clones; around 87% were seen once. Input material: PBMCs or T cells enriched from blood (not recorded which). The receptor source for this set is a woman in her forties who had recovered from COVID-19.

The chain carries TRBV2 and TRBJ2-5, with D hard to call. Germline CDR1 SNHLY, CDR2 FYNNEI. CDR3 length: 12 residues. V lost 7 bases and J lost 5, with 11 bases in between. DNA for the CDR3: TGTGCCAGCATGAGTAGCCCGGAGACCCAGTACTTC. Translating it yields CASMSSPETQYF.

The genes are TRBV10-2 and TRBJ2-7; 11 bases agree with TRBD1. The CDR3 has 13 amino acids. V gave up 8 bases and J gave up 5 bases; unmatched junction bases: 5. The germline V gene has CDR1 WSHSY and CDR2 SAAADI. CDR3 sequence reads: CASGGQGGHEQYF. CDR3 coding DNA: TGCGCCAGCGGGGGACAGGGGGGACACGAGCAGTACTTC.

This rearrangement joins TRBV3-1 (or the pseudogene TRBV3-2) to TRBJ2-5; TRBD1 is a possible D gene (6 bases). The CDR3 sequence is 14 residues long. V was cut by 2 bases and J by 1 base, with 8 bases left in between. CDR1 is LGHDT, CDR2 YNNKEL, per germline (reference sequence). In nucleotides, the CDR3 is TGTGCCAGCAGCCAACGGACAGTCCAAGAGACCCAGTACTTC. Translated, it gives CASSQRTVQETQYF.

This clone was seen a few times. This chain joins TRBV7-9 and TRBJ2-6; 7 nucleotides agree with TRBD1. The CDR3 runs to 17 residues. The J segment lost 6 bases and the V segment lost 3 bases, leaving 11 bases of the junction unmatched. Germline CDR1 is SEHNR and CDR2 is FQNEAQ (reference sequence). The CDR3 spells CASSFPGGKASANVLTF. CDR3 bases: TGTGCCAGCAGCTTCCCAGGGGGAAAGGCTTCGGCCAACGTCCTGACTTTC.

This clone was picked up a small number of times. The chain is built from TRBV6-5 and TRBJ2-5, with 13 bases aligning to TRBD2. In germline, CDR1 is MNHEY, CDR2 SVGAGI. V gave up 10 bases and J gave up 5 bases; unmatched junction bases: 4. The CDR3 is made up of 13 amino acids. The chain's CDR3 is CATRTSGSETQYF. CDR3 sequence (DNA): TGTGCCACGAGGACTAGCGGGAGTGAGACCCAGTACTTC.